This paragraph covers one TCR beta chain sequence. No antigen is known for it. This sample is drawn from a study of graft-versus-host responses after intestinal transplantation. In the study overall: Transplants given to recipients were multivisceral, liver-intestinal, or isolated intestinal.

Method: immunoSEQ multiplex PCR; TCRdb's copy keeps in-frame clones and lacks some. In the table there are about 88,000 clones, around 90% of which are singletons. The V gene's germline CDR1 is MGHRA and CDR2 YSYEKL. This CDR3 is 16 amino acids long. Trimming removed 0 bases from V and 8 bases from J; junction bases left unmatched: 7. The specimen was unstimulated CD4+ T cells sorted from spleen or lymph node cells, collected before intestinal transplant. The rearrangement links TRBV4-1 to TRBJ1-4; 9 positions agree with TRBD1. This clonotype originated in a human donor who received an intestinal transplant. This chain's CDR3 is CASSQETGGEWEKLFF. CDR3 DNA sequence: TGCGCCAGCAGCCAAGAAACAGGGGGCGAGTGGGAAAAACTGTTTTTT.